A selection of T cell receptor beta chains follows, all from one sample in a study of regulatory T cells in long-lasting Graves disease. One entry per CDR3 protein results from TCRdb running MiXCR on the multiplex PCR reads. There are hundreds of thousands of distinct CDR3 sequences in the sample; 20% to 25% occur only once, and roughly 7.7% lies in the top ten. The sample was peripheral blood mononuclear cells (PBMCs), taken when the disease was refractory, from a patient treated with antithyroid drugs. The receptor set was obtained from a female donor with Graves disease. Both conserved end residues are part of each CDR3. D genes are given only for firm matches. Some rows have no size entry. The others give once, few or many, or a class for an expanded clone.

>few|NA|TRBV7-2|TRBJ2-7
CASSLGLTNTEQYF
TGTGCCAGCAGCTTAGGGCTCACTAACACCGAGCAGTACTTC
>NA|TRBD2|TRBV3-1|TRBJ2-3
CASSQDTSGGTQYF
TGTGCCAGCAGCCAAGATACTAGCGGGGGTACGCAGTATTTT
>many|NA|TRBV20-1|TRBJ2-7
CSAIPYGSSYEQYF
TGCAGTGCTATTCCCTACGGGAGCTCCTACGAGCAGTACTTC
>many|TRBD2|TRBV28|TRBJ2-5
CASTRGAGGHQETQYF
TGTGCCAGCACGCGGGGAGCGGGAGGACACCAAGAGACCCAGTACTTC
>NA|TRBD1|TRBV12-3/TRBV12-4|TRBJ1-5
CASSHDRDNQPQHF
TGTGCCAGCAGTCACGACAGGGACAATCAGCCCCAGCATTTT
>many|NA|TRBV7-8|TRBJ1-2
CASSLARWGAYGYTF
TGTGCCAGCAGCTTAGCGAGGTGGGGGGCCTATGGCTACACCTTC
>many|TRBD1|TRBV15|TRBJ1-5
CATRLGQDSNQPQHF
TGTGCCACCCGTCTAGGACAGGATAGCAATCAGCCCCAGCATTTT
>many|NA|TRBV24-1|TRBJ1-2
CATSEPNLSRGYTF
TGTGCCACCAGTGAGCCTAACCTATCGCGGGGCTACACCTTC
>few|NA|TRBV7-8|TRBJ2-2
CASSLQWTGELFF
TGTGCCAGCAGCTTACAATGGACCGGGGAGCTGTTTTTT
>many|NA|TRBV19|TRBJ2-7
CASSIFGGLGYEQYF
TGTGCCAGTAGTATTTTCGGGGGCTTGGGCTACGAGCAGTACTTC
>NA|TRBD2|TRBV28|TRBJ2-3
CASSFSGEGLDTQYF
TGTGCCAGCAGTTTTTCGGGGGAGGGCCTCGATACGCAGTATTTT
>few|TRBD1|TRBV10-3|TRBJ2-7
CAISATGDKSEQYF
TGTGCCATCAGTGCCACAGGGGACAAGAGCGAGCAGTACTTC
>few|NA|TRBV27|TRBJ2-6
CASSFSGGSFYRLGANVLTF
TGTGCCAGCAGTTTTAGCGGAGGGTCTTTCTATCGCCTAGGGGCCAACGTCCTGACTTTC
>few|NA|TRBV24-1|TRBJ1-5
CATSDLLTAVNQPQHF
TGTGCCACCAGTGATTTATTGACAGCCGTCAATCAGCCCCAGCATTTT
>many|NA|TRBV27|TRBJ1-1
CASSSPPKGTEAFF
TGTGCCAGCAGCTCCCCGCCCAAGGGCACTGAAGCTTTCTTT
>many|NA|TRBV3-1|TRBJ2-7
CASSRGGTYEQYF
TGTGCCAGCAGCAGGGGTGGCACCTACGAGCAGTACTTC
>few|TRBD2|TRBV7-9|TRBJ2-2
CASSLFILLAGGPAANTGELFF
TGTGCCAGCAGCTTATTCATCCTACTAGCGGGAGGGCCCGCAGCGAACACCGGGGAGCTGTTTTTT
>few|TRBD1|TRBV29-1|TRBJ1-1
CSVAMDRGNTEAFF
TGCAGCGTCGCTATGGACAGGGGAAACACTGAAGCTTTCTTT
>many|NA|TRBV20-1|TRBJ1-6
CSARGVRVSNSPLHF
TGCAGTGCTAGAGGGGTCAGGGTTAGTAATTCACCCCTCCACTTT
>NA|NA|TRBV5-4|TRBJ2-7
CASSLVGNYEQYF
TGTGCCAGCAGCTTGGTTGGAAACTACGAGCAGTACTTC
>many|TRBD1|TRBV28|TRBJ1-4
CASSSPRTGSNEKLFF
TGTGCCAGCAGTTCGCCACGGACAGGTTCAAATGAAAAACTGTTTTTT
>NA|TRBD2|TRBV9|TRBJ2-2
CASSPFSGRFNTGELFF
TGTGCCAGCAGCCCCTTTAGCGGGAGGTTTAACACCGGGGAGCTGTTTTTT